This TCR beta chain came from a study of T cells in Graves' hyperthyroidism and ophthalmopathy. Study observations and caveats: Ophthalmopathy, which appeared later, was predicted by the model a median around 6.9 months before onset. Among clonotypes expanded in thyroid above 0.001, most were also found in blood.

The investigators amplified TCR beta CDR3 regions from RNA transcripts. The HTBI set primed first-round TCR CDR3 RT-PCR. TCRdb reprocessed the multiplex PCR reads with MiXCR, giving one entry per CDR3 protein. The table lists around 620,000 distinct CDR3 sequences, 11% to 15% of them singletons. The germline V gene encodes CDR1 SQVTM and CDR2 ANQGSEA. The CDR3 has 13 amino acids. The V end lost 7 bases, the J end lost 4 bases, and 16 bases lay between the germline ends. Criteria for exclusion of patients were uncontrolled infection, other autoimmune disease, pregnancy or lactation. This clonotype appeared many times. No antigen is known for it.

Sequencing was done on a sample of blood. The chain links TRBV29-1 to TRBJ1-1; D may be TRBD1 (6 bases). This receptor was obtained from a woman aged 18-29 years with Graves' ophthalmopathy. CDR3 DNA: TGCAGCGCCTTACAGGGAGGAGGCACTGAAGCTTTCTTT. It specifies CSALQGGGTEAFF.